This T cell receptor (beta chain) came from a study of blood T cells in healthy people across ages. The study, taken as a whole, reports: Both higher diversity and more naive CD4+ cells marked long-lived donors when set against aged donors.

For the second PCR, which ran for roughly 6 to 11 cycles, a sample-barcoded 5' primer and a J-beta primer mix were used. Every sample gave at least 3 million paired-end reads containing CDR3. TCRdb reprocessed the 5' RACE reads with MiXCR, giving one entry per CDR3 protein. The profile shows 1.5 million to 2 million distinct CDR3 sequences, about 32% of them singletons. The sample holds a few counts of this clonotype. What it recognizes is unknown. Germline CDR1 MNHEY, CDR2 SMNVEV (reference sequence). CDR3 length: 15 amino acids. Trimming shortened V by 3 bases and J by 2 bases, and 10 bases separated the two germline ends.

The rearrangement uses TRBV27 and TRBJ2-2; D is unclear. The TCR originated in a woman in her twenties or thirties in good health. What was sequenced was blood. In nucleotides, the CDR3 is TGTGCCAGCAGTTTTATGGGAAGTAACACCGGGGAGCTGTTTTTT. Translated: CASSFMGSNTGELFF.